This is a list of T cell receptor beta chains from one sample in a study of T-cell memory formation after mild COVID-19. TCRdb called the 5' RACE reads again in MiXCR, with one record for every CDR3 protein. The data contain 150,000 to 200,000 distinct CDR3 sequences, more than 14% of them singletons. The source material was PBMCs or a T cell subset sorted from them (not recorded which). The source is an adult woman who had mild COVID-19 (a few samples of this study predate the infection). Cell type and time point are not known. The CDR3 runs from the conserved cysteine through the conserved F or W. The D gene is left open where the match is weak. Not every row has a clone size; where given, it reads once, few, many or a size class.

cdr3_aa,cdr3_nt,v_call,clone_size,j_call,d_call
CASGAGGGLMYF,TGTGCCAGCGGTGCGGGGGGCGGGTTGATGTACTTC,TRBV6-5,few,TRBJ2-4,TRBD2
CASSPDLEAYGYTF,TGTGCCAGCAGCCCCGACCTCGAGGCTTATGGCTACACCTTC,TRBV5-4,-,TRBJ1-2,-
CASSVEETDGETQYF,TGTGCCAGCAGCGTAGAGGAAACCGACGGAGAGACCCAGTACTTC,TRBV9,-,TRBJ2-5,-
CSARPQGTNYGYTF,TGCAGTGCTAGACCCCAGGGTACTAACTATGGCTACACCTTC,TRBV20-1,few,TRBJ1-2,-
CASSRGGDSYEQYF,TGCGCCAGCAGCCGTGGGGGGGACAGCTACGAGCAGTACTTC,TRBV4-3,-,TRBJ2-7,-
CASSPSPRGEQYF,TGTGCCAGCAGCCCTAGCCCCAGGGGGGAGCAGTACTTC,TRBV13,-,TRBJ2-7,TRBD1
CASSRGGGWETQYF,TGTGCCAGCAGCAGAGGCGGGGGCTGGGAGACCCAGTACTTC,TRBV7-9,few,TRBJ2-5,-
CASSIGEVARSYNEQFF,TGTGCCAGTAGTATCGGAGAGGTAGCGAGGTCCTACAATGAGCAGTTCTTC,TRBV19,many,TRBJ2-1,-
CSASPVAGVNINEQFF,TGCAGTGCTAGCCCCGTAGCGGGGGTCAACATCAATGAGCAGTTCTTC,TRBV20-1,few,TRBJ2-1,TRBD2
CAWTRTGGSYTF,TGTGCCTGGACTCGGACAGGGGGAAGTTACACCTTC,TRBV30,few,TRBJ1-2,TRBD1
CASSMGLAGAFGGANVLTF,TGTGCCAGCAGTATGGGACTAGCGGGAGCTTTTGGTGGGGCCAACGTCCTGACTTTC,TRBV6-5,-,TRBJ2-6,TRBD2
CASSFYRSDTQYF,TGTGCCAGCAGTTTTTACCGATCCGATACGCAGTATTTT,TRBV6-5,many,TRBJ2-3,-
CASGNTEAFF,TGTGCCAGCGGAAACACTGAAGCTTTCTTT,TRBV12-3/TRBV12-4,few,TRBJ1-1,-
CASSLWRGGAYEQYF,TGTGCCAGCAGCTTATGGAGGGGGGGAGCCTACGAGCAGTACTTC,TRBV7-2,few,TRBJ2-7,-
CSAKGTGANVLTF,TGCAGTGCTAAGGGCACTGGGGCCAACGTCCTGACTTTC,TRBV20-1,-,TRBJ2-6,-
CASSIAGEHNEQFF,TGTGCCAGCAGTATAGCGGGAGAGCACAATGAGCAGTTCTTC,TRBV6-2/TRBV6-3,few,TRBJ2-1,TRBD2
CATSNWGEIGNTGELFF,TGTGCCACCAGTAACTGGGGTGAGATCGGAAACACCGGGGAGCTGTTTTTT,TRBV24-1,few,TRBJ2-2,-
CASSYTRDPRSLETQYF,TGTGCCAGCAGTTACACCCGGGACCCTAGAAGCTTGGAGACCCAGTACTTC,TRBV12-3/TRBV12-4,few,TRBJ2-5,-
CASSLRGGAGNQPQHF,TGTGCCAGCAGCTTAAGGGGGGGGGCTGGCAATCAGCCCCAGCATTTT,TRBV7-2,many,TRBJ1-5,-
CASSQSGQVYEQYF,TGCGCCAGCAGCCAGTCGGGACAGGTCTACGAGCAGTACTTC,TRBV4-1,few,TRBJ2-7,TRBD1
CATSDPRGSSYNEQFF,TGTGCCACCAGTGATCCGAGGGGTTCCTCCTACAATGAGCAGTTCTTC,TRBV24-1,-,TRBJ2-1,-
CSVDAGGNTGELFF,TGCAGCGTTGACGCGGGAGGGAACACCGGGGAGCTGTTTTTT,TRBV29-1,-,TRBJ2-2,TRBD2
CSVESFGGSYNEQFF,TGCAGCGTTGAATCGTTTGGCGGCTCCTACAATGAGCAGTTCTTC,TRBV29-1,-,TRBJ2-1,-
CASSPSQPLGTQYF,TGTGCCAGCAGCCCATCACAACCCCTTGGGACGCAGTATTTT,TRBV7-2,-,TRBJ2-3,-
CASSQRDRAWETQYF,TGTGCCAGCAGTCAACGGGACAGGGCTTGGGAGACCCAGTACTTC,TRBV27,-,TRBJ2-5,TRBD1
CASSQGQTDTQYF,TGTGCCAGCAGCCAGGGTCAAACAGATACGCAGTATTTT,TRBV4-2,-,TRBJ2-3,-
CASSLLGANYGYTF,TGTGCCAGCAGTTTATTGGGGGCGAACTATGGCTACACCTTC,TRBV27,few,TRBJ1-2,-
CASSWGLMVTDTQYF,TGTGCCAGCAGTTGGGGACTAATGGTCACAGATACGCAGTATTTT,TRBV12-3/TRBV12-4,-,TRBJ2-3,TRBD2
CASSPQVGGTDTQYF,TGTGCCAGCTCACCCCAGGTTGGAGGCACAGATACGCAGTATTTT,TRBV18,-,TRBJ2-3,-
CASSYPGTSGAEQFF,TGTGCCAGCAGTTACCCCGGGACTAGCGGAGCGGAGCAGTTCTTC,TRBV12-3/TRBV12-4,-,TRBJ2-1,TRBD2
CASSRTLLAGVDNEQFF,TGTGCCAGCAGCCGAACCCTACTAGCGGGAGTGGACAATGAGCAGTTCTTC,TRBV14,-,TRBJ2-1,TRBD2
CASSVRGNQPQHF,TGTGCCAGCAGCGTCCGGGGCAATCAGCCCCAGCATTTT,TRBV7-2,few,TRBJ1-5,-
CASSLASKGGYTF,TGCGCCAGCAGCTTGGCCAGCAAAGGAGGCTACACCTTC,TRBV5-1,-,TRBJ1-2,-
CSASPGPKNIQYF,TGCAGTGCTTCTCCAGGACCCAAAAACATTCAGTACTTC,TRBV20-1,few,TRBJ2-4,-
CASSLDLGGSNRFF,TGCGCCAGCAGCTTGGATCTAGGGGGGAGCAATCGGTTCTTC,TRBV5-1,few,TRBJ2-1,-
CASSLDRTNTEAFF,TGTGCCAGCAGCTTGGACAGGACGAACACTGAAGCTTTCTTT,TRBV5-6,few,TRBJ1-1,-
CSARPYFTDTQYF,TGCAGTGCTAGACCCTACTTCACAGATACGCAGTATTTT,TRBV20-1,-,TRBJ2-3,-
CASSLESGGIYEQYF,TGTGCCAGCAGCTTAGAGTCGGGGGGGATCTACGAGCAGTACTTC,TRBV7-6,many,TRBJ2-7,TRBD2
CASQGPTNTGELFF,TGTGCCAGTCAGGGGCCTACGAACACCGGGGAGCTGTTTTTT,TRBV12-3/TRBV12-4,many,TRBJ2-2,-
CASSPGPGEQYF,TGTGCCAGCAGCCCGGGACCTGGCGAGCAGTACTTC,TRBV9,few,TRBJ2-7,-
CASSQAIGAQETQYF,TGTGCCAGCAGCCAAGCCATAGGGGCCCAAGAGACCCAGTACTTC,TRBV14,many,TRBJ2-5,-
CASRGQGFNSPLHF,TGTGCCAGCAGGGGACAGGGGTTTAATTCACCCCTCCACTTT,TRBV6-4,few,TRBJ1-6,TRBD1
CTTSESVDTQYF,TGTACCACCTCGGAGAGTGTAGATACGCAGTATTTT,TRBV12-3/TRBV12-4,few,TRBJ2-3,-
CATHQGAMGSPLHF,TGCGCCACCCACCAGGGGGCCATGGGATCACCCCTCCACTTT,TRBV5-1,-,TRBJ1-6,TRBD1
CASRSLQGNQPQHF,TGTGCCAGCAGATCACTACAGGGCAATCAGCCCCAGCATTTT,TRBV6-2/TRBV6-3,many,TRBJ1-5,-